The 14 T cell receptor beta chains below come from one sample, sequenced in a study of shared clonotypes between healthy human individuals. Only in-frame clones appear in the TCRdb table, and some are missing; sequencing was by immunoSEQ multiplex PCR. The sample lists about 600,000 clones, around 97% occurring once. The sample taken for sequencing was naive CD4+ T cells sorted from blood. Subset denoted: CD45RA+ positively selected. These receptors originate from a woman younger than 45 in good health.

The chain uses TRBV19 and TRBJ1-4, with a weak D call TRBD1 (5 bases). CDR1 is LNHDA, CDR2 SQIVND, per germline (reference sequence). Between the trimmed V and J ends, which lost 3 bases and 5 bases, there was a span of 10 bases. This CDR3 region has 14 residues. The CDR3 DNA reads as TGTGCCAGTAGTATTGGGACGGCAAATGAAAAACTGTTTTTT. The encoded protein is CASSIGTANEKLFF.

V and J are TRBV27 and TRBJ2-7; 7 bases agree with TRBD1. The CDR3 has 14 residues. The trim removed 3 bases at V and 2 bases at J, leaving 4 bases unmatched. Per the germline V gene, CDR1 is MNHEY and CDR2 is SMNVEV (reference sequence). The CDR3, as DNA: TGTGCCAGCAGTTTTCTGGACAGGACCTACGAGCAGTACTTC. This translates into CASSFLDRTYEQYF.

Comments on this clone: The sample holds other DNA sequences that translate to the same CDR3. This chain links TRBV5-1 with TRBJ1-1; 7 positions agree with TRBD1. Trimming cost V 0 bases and J 5 bases; bases outside gene matches: 4. The CDR3 is made up of 14 amino acids. CDR1 is SGHRS and CDR2 is YFSETQ in the germline V gene. The CDR3 is CASSLVQGGTEAFF. The DNA of the CDR3 is TGCGCCAGCAGCTTGGTCCAGGGGGGAACTGAAGCTTTCTTT.

V gene TRBV6-5 combines with J gene TRBJ2-7, with 8 bases matching TRBD2. Losses at the gene ends were 5 bases for V and 5 bases for J; bases not matched to a gene: 11. Looked up from germline, CDR1 is MNHEY and CDR2 is SVGAGI. The CDR3 contains 15 residues. CDR3 protein: CASSQLADRGNEQYF. The CDR3 DNA reads as TGTGCCAGCAGTCAACTAGCGGATAGAGGAAACGAGCAGTACTTC.

A word on this clone: At the DNA level, this CDR3 is encoded by other sequences in the same sample as well. CDR3 bases: TGTGCCAGCAGTTACTCGGGGGGGGAGACCCAGTACTTC. It codes for CASSYSGGETQYF. The chain has TRBV6-6 and TRBJ2-5, with 7 bases fitting TRBD2. V trimming: 0 bases; J trimming: 5 bases; junction bases outside the gene matches: 0. The CDR3 sequence is 13 residues long. Germline lookup yields CDR1 MNHNY and CDR2 SVGAGI (reference sequence).

This clone was recorded only once. The J gene is TRBJ1-5, the V gene TRBV28; D is possibly TRBD1 (5 bases). V lost 3 bases to trimming and J lost 9 bases, with 12 bases between them. This CDR3 is built from 13 residues. Germline CDR1 and CDR2: MDHEN and SYDVKM. The CDR3 here is CASSLDTRRPQHF. Written as DNA, the CDR3 is TGTGCCAGCAGTTTGGACACGCGACGGCCCCAGCATTTT. Combining the CDR3 with reference TRBV28 and TRBJ1-5 gives the whole variable domain DVKVTQSSRYLVKRTGEKVFLECVQDMDHENMFWYRQDPGLGLRLIYFSYDVKMKEKGDIPEGYSVSREKKERFSLILESASTNQTSMYLCASSLDTRRPQHFGDGTRLSIL.

The J gene is TRBJ2-7, the V gene TRBV4-1; 9 bases fit TRBD2. J gave up 2 bases and V 2 bases, and 10 bases lay outside the gene matches. From germline, CDR1 is MGHRA and CDR2 YSYEKL. The CDR3 loop spans 17 amino acids. CDR3 nucleotides: TGCGCCAGCAGCCAACGCGTTAGCGGGAGCGATACCTACGAGCAGTACTTC. Translated, it gives CASSQRVSGSDTYEQYF.

This chain links TRBV5-1 with TRBJ2-1, with 9 bases lining up with TRBD2. Germline values: CDR1 SGHRS, CDR2 YFSETQ. The junction had 13 bases not matched to a gene; V was cut back by 3 bases and J by 6 bases. This CDR3 contains 17 residues. Here the CDR3 reads CASSSLETSGMANEQFF. Here the CDR3 DNA reads TGCGCCAGCAGCTCACTTGAGACTAGCGGAATGGCCAATGAGCAGTTCTTC.

The V gene is TRBV6-6, the J gene TRBJ1-2; D may be TRBD1 (6 bases). Trimming cost V 2 bases and J 2 bases, with 9 bases left between them. CDR3 length: 14 residues. CDR1 and CDR2 (germline): MNHNY, SVGAGI (reference sequence). The CDR3 coding sequence is TGTGCCAGCAGTTACATGACAGGAAACTATGGCTACACCTTC. It translates to CASSYMTGNYGYTF.

The chain carries TRBV5-4 and TRBJ2-5; 7 nucleotides line up with TRBD1. The CDR3 covers 14 residues. V lost 0 bases to trimming and J lost 4 bases; unmatched junction nucleotides: 3. Germline values: CDR1 SGHNT, CDR2 YYREEE (reference sequence). In DNA, the CDR3 is TGTGCCAGCAGCTTGGCCAGGGGGATAGAGACCCAGTACTTC. Amino acids: CASSLARGIETQYF.

This chain connects TRBV19 to TRBJ1-4; the D gene is possibly TRBD1 (5 bases). The CDR3 sequence is 14 residues long. Trimming shortened V by 10 bases and J by 5 bases, and 17 bases separated the two germline ends. Looked up from germline, CDR1 is LNHDA and CDR2 is SQIVND (reference sequence). CDR3 sequence (DNA): TGTGCCACCTCATCCGTGGCAGGGAATGAAAAACTGTTTTTT. Its translation: CATSSVAGNEKLFF.

As to this clone: Other DNA sequences in the sample encode the same CDR3. The chain employs TRBV2 and TRBJ1-5, with 8 bases lining up with TRBD1. V dropped 8 bases and J dropped 5; count of bases not matched to a gene: 5. This CDR3 region has 13 residues. Germline V gene data show CDR1 as SNHLY and CDR2 as FYNNEI. The CDR3 DNA reads TGTGCCAGCTCAGGACAGGGCCATCAGCCCCAGCATTTT. Amino acids: CASSGQGHQPQHF.

This sequence joins TRBV28 and TRBJ2-7; possibly TRBD2 for D (5 bases). Germline-derived CDR1 and CDR2 are MDHEN and SYDVKM. Trimming pared 7 bases from V and 0 bases from J, leaving 19 bases between. The CDR3 has 16 residues. The CDR3 DNA reads as TGTGCCAGCACCGCACCCGGGGTAAAACACTCCTACGAGCAGTACTTC. It codes for CASTAPGVKHSYEQYF. Full variable domain (remainder filled in from reference TRBV28 and TRBJ2-7): DVKVTQSSRYLVKRTGEKVFLECVQDMDHENMFWYRQDPGLGLRLIYFSYDVKMKEKGDIPEGYSVSREKKERFSLILESASTNQTSMYLCASTAPGVKHSYEQYFGPGTRLTVT.

The V call is TRBV12-2, the J call TRBJ2-1; the D segment call TRBD2 is taken from the table without a DNA check. TRBV12-2 is a pseudogene segment. This CDR3 is 16 amino acids long. Written as DNA, the CDR3 is TGTGCAAGTCGCCGAAGGACCGGAGGAGGACGCGATGAGCAGTTCTTC. Its translation is CASRRRTGGGRDEQFF.